These 22 T cell receptor beta chains originate from one sample sequenced in a study of radiotherapy plus CTLA-4 blockade in lung cancer listed by TCRdb under 2018. Receptors were amplified or captured by the immunoSEQ multiplex PCR assay. TCRdb carries this immuneACCESS record with in-frame sequences only. Its versions omit some clonotypes, under half of them owing to an unresolved V gene in the studies checked, with the rest unexplained. The sample table lists around 85,000 clones, roughly 86% of them with a count of one. The biggest ten clones account for more than 2% of the sample. The sequenced sample was peripheral blood, obtained from a patient treated with radiotherapy plus ipilimumab. These receptors were collected from a human donor with non-small cell lung cancer who had a partial response to radiotherapy plus ipilimumab.

The chain has TRBV2 and TRBJ2-7; 10 nucleotides agree with TRBD1. Per germline, CDR1 SNHLY and CDR2 FYNNEI. This CDR3 comprises 13 residues. V was clipped by 7 bases and J by 4 bases; unmatched bases: 4. The CDR3 DNA reads as TGTGCCAGCACCCGGGACAGGGGATACGAGCAGTACTTC. Protein sequence: CASTRDRGYEQYF.

The chain uses TRBV5-1 and TRBJ1-2, with D perhaps TRBD1 (5 bases). This CDR3 region has 14 residues. The germline CDR1 and CDR2 sequences are SGHRS and YFSETQ. Trimming took off 3 bases at V and 4 bases at J, with 13 bases between the two ends. CDR3 coding DNA: TGCGCCAGCAGCTCTCAGGGAGGAGGCTATGGCTACACCTTC. Amino acid sequence: CASSSQGGGYGYTF.

The rearrangement uses TRBV4-1 and TRBJ1-2; 9 bases agree with TRBD1. Per germline, CDR1 MGHRA and CDR2 YSYEKL. The CDR3 loop spans 14 amino acids. The V and J ends lost 0 bases and 8 bases, in that order; junction bases with no gene match: 4. The CDR3 spells CASSQDDRGIGYTF. CDR3 sequence (DNA): TGCGCCAGCAGCCAAGACGACAGGGGGATCGGCTACACCTTC.

This chain joins TRBV19 and TRBJ2-7; 7 bases fit TRBD2. The germline gives CDR1 LNHDA, CDR2 SQIVND (reference sequence). CDR3 length: 13 amino acids. V shed 4 bases and J 5 bases; nucleotides not matched to a gene: 5. The CDR3 loop reads CASSSGSLDEQYF. In DNA form, the CDR3 reads TGTGCCAGTAGTAGCGGGAGTCTCGACGAGCAGTACTTC.

About this clone itself: Additional DNA sequences in this sample encode the identical CDR3. The chain has TRBV10-3 and TRBJ2-3; 11 positions match TRBD1. The V gene's germline CDR1 is ENHRY and CDR2 SYGVKD. The V gene end was trimmed by 7 bases and the J gene end by 3 bases; junction bases not matched to a gene: 3. The CDR3 runs to 14 residues. The CDR3 protein is CAITGTGGTDTQYF. The CDR3 nucleotides are TGTGCCATCACCGGGACAGGGGGAACAGATACGCAGTATTTT.

The chain links TRBV4-3 to TRBJ2-3; TRBD2 aligns across 7 bases. The CDR3 spans 16 residues. Trimming at V came to 1 base and at J to 8 bases, leaving 12 bases not matched to a gene. Germline V CDR1 and CDR2: LGHNA, YSLEER. The CDR3, as DNA: TGCGCCAGCAGCCAAGTCTCTCGGGGAGGGCAAGGTACGCAGTATTTT. This translates into CASSQVSRGGQGTQYF.

The chain employs TRBV30 and TRBJ2-1; TRBD2 aligns across 14 bases. Germline CDR1 and CDR2: GTSNPN and SVGIG (reference sequence). The length of the CDR3 is 15 residues. V shed 4 bases, J shed 6 bases, and the junction held 5 bases outside the gene matches. The CDR3 protein is CAWTPTSGRANEQFF. In DNA form, the CDR3 reads TGTGCCTGGACCCCGACTAGCGGGAGGGCCAATGAGCAGTTCTTC.

The chain employs TRBV30 and TRBJ1-6; TRBD1 is a possible D gene (5 bases). V dropped 7 bases and J dropped 10 bases, with 17 bases sitting between them. Germline CDR1 is GTSNPN and CDR2 is SVGIG (reference sequence). The CDR3 has 13 amino acids. The CDR3 protein is CAFSQGIASPLHF. CDR3 DNA sequence: TGTGCCTTCTCGCAGGGAATAGCCTCACCCCTCCACTTT.

This clone has a handful of counts. Here the CDR3 DNA reads TGTGCCAGCGTTTTAACGGGAGCAACTAATGAAAAACTGTTTTTT. Amino acid sequence: CASVLTGATNEKLFF. V is TRBV6-1 and J is TRBJ1-4, with D uncertain. The germline V gene has CDR1 MNHNS and CDR2 SASEGT. With 8 bases removed from V and 0 bases from J, the gap between germline ends came to 13 bases. The CDR3 is 15 residues long.

This chain uses TRBV19 with TRBJ1-1; D is perhaps TRBD1 (6 bases). The germline CDR1 and CDR2 sequences are LNHDA and SQIVND (reference sequence). With 4 bases removed from V and 4 bases from J, the gap between germline ends came to 19 bases. This CDR3 is 16 amino acids long. The DNA for the CDR3 is TGTGCCAGTAGTACCCTCACCAGGGGATTTACCACTGAAGCTTTCTTT. It codes for CASSTLTRGFTTEAFF.

This clone appeared a single time. The chain employs TRBV28 and TRBJ2-7; tentative D call: TRBD2 (6 bases). This CDR3 region has 13 residues. CDR1 MDHEN and CDR2 SYDVKM come from the germline V gene. The V end was cut by 6 bases, the J end by 1 base, with 10 bases between. The CDR3 region is CASSGGTSYEQYF. The CDR3 bases are TGTGCCAGCAGCGGAGGGACTTCCTACGAGCAGTACTTC.

The sample holds one count of this clone. The gene calls are TRBV4-3 and TRBJ2-1; the match to TRBD2 covers 13 bases. Germline CDR1 LGHNA, CDR2 YSLEER. This CDR3 region has 15 residues. J gave up 9 bases and V 2 bases, and 4 bases lay outside the gene matches. This CDR3 is CASSQRTSGSGEQFF. As DNA, the CDR3 is TGCGCCAGCAGCCAACGGACTAGCGGGAGCGGTGAGCAGTTCTTC.

V gene TRBV7-3 combines with J gene TRBJ2-5, with 11 bases matching TRBD2. Losses at the gene ends were 2 bases for V and 5 bases for J; bases not matched to a gene: 4. The CDR3 is made up of 15 amino acids. Germline CDR1 SGHTA, CDR2 FQGTGA. The CDR3 DNA is TGTGCCAGCAGCTTAGTTAGCGGGAGGGGGGAGACCCAGTACTTC. This codes for CASSLVSGRGETQYF.

This clone was observed once. The CDR3 sequence: CASSVGQYTGELFF. The CDR3 DNA reads as TGTGCCAGCAGCGTAGGACAGTACACCGGGGAGCTGTTTTTT. The chain has TRBV9 and TRBJ2-2, with D perhaps TRBD1 (5 bases). Germline CDR1 is SGDLS and CDR2 is YYNGEE. The CDR3 contains 14 residues. Trimming removed 0 bases at V and 3 bases at J, with 6 bases between.

The chain recombines TRBV5-1 with TRBJ2-1, with TRBD2 identical over 10 bases. The V gene's germline CDR1 is SGHRS and CDR2 YFSETQ. The junction had 13 bases not matched to a gene; V was cut back by 1 base and J by 15 bases. This CDR3 is built from 15 residues. CDR3: CASSLTFLAGDPGFF. CDR3 sequence (DNA): TGCGCCAGCAGCTTGACGTTCCTAGCGGGAGATCCAGGGTTCTTC.

The count of this clone is one. The chain uses TRBV29-1 and TRBJ2-5; D perhaps matches TRBD1 (6 bases). Germline CDR1 SQVTM, CDR2 ANQGSEA. V lost 7 bases and J lost 3, with 12 bases in between. The CDR3 is 12 residues long. In DNA form, the CDR3 reads TGCAGCGGGGCACAGGGAGAAGAGACCCAGTACTTC. Translated, it gives CSGAQGEETQYF.

This chain connects TRBV28 to TRBJ2-7; maybe TRBD2 (6 bases). Germline CDR1 reads MDHEN; CDR2 reads SYDVKM. With 5 bases removed from V and 2 bases from J, the gap between germline ends came to 7 bases. This CDR3 has 12 residues. The CDR3: CASSGEAYEQYF. CDR3 bases: TGTGCCAGCAGTGGGGAGGCCTACGAGCAGTACTTC.

This clone was detected only a few times. V usage is TRBV28 and J usage is TRBJ2-7; possibly TRBD2 for D (6 bases). V was clipped by 6 bases and J by 0 bases, with 15 bases between them. Per germline, CDR1 MDHEN and CDR2 SYDVKM. The CDR3 runs to 15 residues. Written as DNA, the CDR3 is TGTGCCAGCAGCCCCAGCGGGCTTAGCTCCTACGAGCAGTACGTC. It yields the protein CASSPSGLSSYEQYV.

V usage is TRBV28 and J usage is TRBJ1-5, with 10 bases matching TRBD1. J was trimmed by 7 bases and V by 7 bases; bases with no gene match: 10. CDR3 size: 15 residues. Germline loops: CDR1 MDHEN, CDR2 SYDVKM. DNA of the CDR3: TGTGCCAGCATTTGGACAGGGGGTTTGGGGCAGCCCCAGCATTTT. This translates into CASIWTGGLGQPQHF. The variable domain in full, completed from reference TRBV28 and TRBJ1-5, reads DVKVTQSSRYLVKRTGEKVFLECVQDMDHENMFWYRQDPGLGLRLIYFSYDVKMKEKGDIPEGYSVSREKKERFSLILESASTNQTSMYLCASIWTGGLGQPQHFGDGTRLSIL.

The chain couples TRBV6-1 to TRBJ1-4; the D gene is possibly TRBD1 (6 bases). Germline V gene data show CDR1 as MNHNS and CDR2 as SASEGT. The CDR3 extends over 14 amino acids. Trimming took off 6 bases at V and 0 bases at J, with 8 bases between the two ends. The CDR3 here is CASRQGATNEKLFF. The CDR3 nucleotides read TGTGCCAGCAGACAGGGAGCAACTAATGAAAAACTGTTTTTT.

This chain connects TRBV6-5 to TRBJ2-7; D gene uncertain. The V gene lost 6 bases and the J gene lost 3 bases, with 9 bases spanning the gap. Germline assignment: CDR1 MNHEY and CDR2 SVGAGI. The CDR3 extends over 12 amino acids. The CDR3 reads CASSSRLYEQYF. The CDR3 region has the DNA TGTGCCAGCAGCTCGAGGCTCTACGAGCAGTACTTC.

CDR3 bases: TGTGCCAGCAGCTTTTCCTTACGGGGGAACTATGGCTACACCTTC. Translated, it gives CASSFSLRGNYGYTF. This chain joins TRBV13 and TRBJ1-2; D may be TRBD1 (5 bases). The V gene's germline CDR1 is PRHDT and CDR2 FYEKMQ (reference sequence). The CDR3 consists of 15 residues. V lost 3 bases and J lost 2, with 13 bases in between.